Detailed here is one T cell receptor beta chain. Its antigen is unknown. Healthy bone marrow donors made up the cohort. The CDR3 is 14 residues long. Germline assignment: CDR1 SQVTM and CDR2 ANQGSEA. The germline V and J ends were trimmed by 4 bases and 2 bases, with 11 bases remaining between them. This sample is part of a study of cytomegalovirus exposure and HLA in healthy donors. Study-level points and caveats: The authors later found HLA-associated TCR beta chains more clonally expanded than equally common others. In a later analysis, the majority of CMV-associated beta chains seemingly showed HLA restriction.

With 60 Vbeta and 13 Jbeta primers, the PCR was carried out. TCRdb's copy holds only in-frame clones and misses some; the assay was immunoSEQ multiplex PCR. The table has 110,000 or so clones, 70% to 80% seen once. Input material: PBMCs. The receptor was isolated from a man aged 45-65 years in good health and CMV-seropositive. The V gene is TRBV29-1, the J gene TRBJ2-2, with a tentative D call TRBD2 (6 bases). The CDR3 spells CSVGDGGNTGELFF. CDR3 DNA: TGCAGCGTTGGCGACGGGGGAAACACCGGGGAGCTGTTTTTT.